This entry is about one T cell receptor beta chain. Its antigen remains unidentified. The data originate from a study of CD8+ T cells in alopecia areata. Points from the study as a whole: Lesional scalp exceeded normal scalp in clonality, especially in alopecia totalis/universalis.

Extracted RNA was reverse transcribed into cDNA, the sequencing template. TCRdb keeps only in-frame clones here, not all; method: immunoSEQ multiplex PCR. The sample has about 180,000 clones; roughly 65% are singletons. The sequencing here drew on CD4+ T cells sorted from blood, taken at week 0. The sequence was collected from a human donor with alopecia areata.

DNA of the CDR3: TGCAGCGTTTACAGGGGGCCCGATGGCTACACCTTC. Translating it yields CSVYRGPDGYTF. The chain is built from TRBV29-1 and TRBJ1-2; 9 nucleotides match TRBD1. V was pared by 5 bases and J by 6 bases, with 4 bases of the junction left unmatched. The germline V gene encodes CDR1 SQVTM and CDR2 ANQGSEA. The CDR3 contains 12 residues.